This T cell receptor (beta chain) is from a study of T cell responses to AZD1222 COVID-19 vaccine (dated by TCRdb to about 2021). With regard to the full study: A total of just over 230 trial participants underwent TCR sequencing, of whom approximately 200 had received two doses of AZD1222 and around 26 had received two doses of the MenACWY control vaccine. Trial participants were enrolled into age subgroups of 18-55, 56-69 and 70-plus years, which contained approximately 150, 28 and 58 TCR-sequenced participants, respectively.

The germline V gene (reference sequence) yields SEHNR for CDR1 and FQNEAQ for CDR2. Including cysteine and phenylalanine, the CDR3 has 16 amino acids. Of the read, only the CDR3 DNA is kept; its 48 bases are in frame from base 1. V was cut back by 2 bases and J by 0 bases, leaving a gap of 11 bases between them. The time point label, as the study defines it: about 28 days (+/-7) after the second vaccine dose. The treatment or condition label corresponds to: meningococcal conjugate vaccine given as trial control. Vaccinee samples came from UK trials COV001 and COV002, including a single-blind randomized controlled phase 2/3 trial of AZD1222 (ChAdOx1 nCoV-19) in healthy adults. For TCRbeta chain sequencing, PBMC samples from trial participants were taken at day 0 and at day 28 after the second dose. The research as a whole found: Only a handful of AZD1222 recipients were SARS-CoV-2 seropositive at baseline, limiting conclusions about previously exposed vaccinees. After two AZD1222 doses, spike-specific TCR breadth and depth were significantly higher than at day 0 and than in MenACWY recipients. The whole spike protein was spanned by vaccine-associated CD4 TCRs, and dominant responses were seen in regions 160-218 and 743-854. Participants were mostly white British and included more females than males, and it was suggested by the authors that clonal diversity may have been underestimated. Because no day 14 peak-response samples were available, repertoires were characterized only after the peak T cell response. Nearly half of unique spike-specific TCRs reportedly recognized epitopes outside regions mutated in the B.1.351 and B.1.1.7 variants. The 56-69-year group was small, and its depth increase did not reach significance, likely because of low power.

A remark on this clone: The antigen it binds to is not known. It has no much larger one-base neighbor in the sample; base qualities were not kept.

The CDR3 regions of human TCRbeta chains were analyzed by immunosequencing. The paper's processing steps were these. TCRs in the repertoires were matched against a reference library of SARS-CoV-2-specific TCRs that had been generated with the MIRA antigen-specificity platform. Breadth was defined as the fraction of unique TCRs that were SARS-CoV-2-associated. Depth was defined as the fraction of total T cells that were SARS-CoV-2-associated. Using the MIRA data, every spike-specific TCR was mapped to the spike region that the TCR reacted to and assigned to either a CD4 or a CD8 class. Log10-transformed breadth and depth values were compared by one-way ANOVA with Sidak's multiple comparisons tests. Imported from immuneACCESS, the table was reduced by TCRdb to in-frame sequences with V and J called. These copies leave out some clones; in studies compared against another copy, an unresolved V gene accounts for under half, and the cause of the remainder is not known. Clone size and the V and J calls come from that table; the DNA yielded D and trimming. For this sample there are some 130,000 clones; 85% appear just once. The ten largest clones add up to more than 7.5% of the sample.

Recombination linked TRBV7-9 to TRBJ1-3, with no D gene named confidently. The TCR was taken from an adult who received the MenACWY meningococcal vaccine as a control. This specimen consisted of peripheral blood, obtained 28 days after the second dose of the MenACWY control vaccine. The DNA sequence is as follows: TGTGCCAGCAGCTTAAAACCTTCTCGCTCTGGAAACACCATATATTTT. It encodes CASSLKPSRSGNTIYF.